Here is one TCR beta chain with its context. Its antigen remains undetermined. Qualities for individual bases were not recorded, and no much larger clone is one base off. This record comes from a study of cytomegalovirus exposure and HLA in healthy donors (TCRdb year 2017). Study-wide context: An earlier analysis of some 600 of the donors reported 250 to 350 Gb of sequence data and roughly 120 million unique TCR beta sequences obtained from around 180 million T cells. An early release covering roughly 580 HLA-typed donors comprised 250 to 350 gigabases of sequencing data and approximately 80 million unique TCR sequences. The genetic ancestry cluster associated with self-reported Caucasian donors included about four fifths of the approximately 430 genotyped donors. The study aimed to test whether signatures of past pathogen exposure could be identified by cataloging public T cell receptors. Using immunosequencing, the study profiled T cell repertoires from roughly 650 subjects and related those repertoires to cytomegalovirus serostatus. Besides the first cohort of 500 to 700 subjects, a separate validation cohort made up of over 95 different subjects was used. The study combined high-throughput TCR immunosequencing, statistical association of individual TCRs with disease status, and machine learning to predict cytomegalovirus infection status. In a later analysis, previously published TCR beta repertoires from 500 to 750 donors were re-analyzed and high-resolution HLA genotyping was added so that TCR occurrence patterns could be studied. Rather than drawing on any new phenotypic data, the later analysis identified candidate immune exposures from TCR beta sequences and the way those sequences occurred across donors. An earlier analysis of 500 to 750 of the donors applied high-throughput TCR beta sequencing to assess whether each TCR beta V gene segment acted as functional or pseudogenic. Donor age, sex, ethnicity and CMV serostatus were compiled together with the repertoire data. A later genetic analysis used genome-wide SNP genotypes for 398 of the 666 donors, treating that subset as a discovery cohort. Every repertoire in the discovery cohort had been generated on one and the same sequencing platform. HLA typing included class I and class II loci at four-digit resolution. The number of donors typed differed by locus, with roughly 620-630 for A, B, C, DRB1 and DQB1, roughly 520 for DQA1, under 610 for DPA1, and under 490 for DPB1. Five DR-DQ haplotypes were handled as single units for association and clustering, since linkage in the cohort was strong. Across some 400 genotyped donors of the cohort, an average of roughly 230,000 unique TCR beta nucleotide sequences per donor were sequenced, and 15% to 20% of those sequences were non-productive.

Library preparation used the immunoSEQ multiplex PCR assay. A mixture of 60 forward primers for TCR Vbeta segments and 13 reverse primers for TCR Jbeta segments was used in the multiplex PCR. Amplification of the CDR3 region of rearranged TCR beta genes was performed with a multiplex PCR assay on genomic DNA. On the Illumina HiSeq System, the amplified TCR beta libraries were sequenced as 87-base-pair reads. Per the authors' processing: Across the 500 to 750 repertoires, a later analysis counted some 80 million unique TCR beta chains, about 10 million of which were shared by at least two donors. A nearest-neighbor algorithm error-corrected the raw reads and collapsed the reads into unique sequences, merging closely related sequences to remove PCR and sequencing errors. V, D and J gene segments were assigned by aligning CDR3 sequences to IMGT reference sequences. Each retained sequence needed at least a six-nucleotide match to both a V gene segment and a J gene segment. A rearrangement was called productive if the CDR3 had no stop codons and remained in frame with V and J, and every other rearrangement was called non-productive. CDR3 was defined by IMGT convention, running from the second conserved V-encoded cysteine to the conserved J-encoded phenylalanine. Sequences without an unambiguous match to a single V gene segment were excluded from the earlier analysis of 450 to 650 of the donors. An earlier analysis of about 600 of the donors called V segments functional above 56.7% productive rearrangements and segregating when the between-donor standard deviation exceeded 5%. To diagnose cytomegalovirus status from the catalog of TCR beta chain sequences, a statistical classification framework was built. A later analysis assigned V and J genes by comparing TCR nucleotide sequences with IMGT/GENE-DB human TR gene sequences. The TCRdist pipeline was used in a later analysis to assign CDR3 sequences and most-parsimonious VDJ recombination scenarios. A later analysis defined each TCR beta chain by its CDR3 amino acid sequence plus V-gene family, and excluded reads lacking a unique V-gene family. To address suspected cross-contamination and a sequencing artifact, a later analysis removed roughly 640 highly shared, low-generation-probability nucleotide sequences. In a later analysis, a clonal expansion index for each public chain was calculated from normalized within-repertoire ranks of inferred template counts. In a later analysis, generation probabilities were computed with a VDJ recombination model fitted to out-of-frame rearrangements, and the resulting probabilities were checked against IGoR. Hypergeometric tests were used in a later analysis to score TCR-TCR, TCR-HLA and TCR-CMV co-occurrence, with a repertoire-size bias correction applied to the TCR pairs. In a later analysis, false discovery rates were estimated by permuting HLA or CMV assignments 20 times. In a later analysis, co-occurring TCRs were grouped using DBSCAN, with TCRdist sequence similarity added in when clustering inside HLA-allele-positive subsets. Repertoires with fewer than 30,000 or more than 120,000 public chains were left out of co-occurrence clustering, as were several repertoires with anomalous nucleotide sharing. TCRdb's version of the immuneACCESS table is confined to in-frame rearrangements and falls short of the full clone set. An unresolved V gene accounts for under half of the shortfall where checked; the remainder is of unknown origin. The V and J calls and the clone size are those of that table, but D and trimming were determined from the DNA. The sample table shows 150,000 to 200,000 clones, and 80% to 90% are seen once. The ten largest clones add up to approximately 2.4% of the sample.

In total, roughly 670 healthy bone marrow donors made up the cohort. At the time of sampling, all cohort members were nominally healthy, though unrecorded immune exposures were likely present. The donor tested CMV seronegative and was one of the 352 seronegative cohort members. Each donor provided a peripheral blood sample, and peripheral blood mononuclear cells were used for TCR beta sequencing. The Qiagen DNeasy Blood Extraction Kit was used to extract genomic DNA from the blood cell samples. General findings and caveats noted by the study authors: A few of the identified cytomegalovirus-associated TCR beta chains were confirmed in vitro to be specific for cytomegalovirus antigens. Immune exposure information for the cohort was limited to CMV serostatus. Presence/absence analyses assumed roughly uniform sequencing depth across donors, an assumption that may not hold. In this cohort, only TCR beta chains were sequenced, and detectable features were limited by the absence of alpha or paired-chain data. The authors suggested that the approach could potentially be extended to other disease states and immunological phenotypes. Several of the top co-occurrence clusters appeared to be linked to parvovirus B19, influenza, CMV and Epstein-Barr virus, according to a later analysis. A later analysis found that TCR association rates varied across HLA loci, with DRB1 alleles showing the most associated TCRs and HLA-C alleles the fewest. A cluster of highly shared sequence variants was judged likely to be a technical artifact of the sequencing pipeline. In a later genetic analysis, fewer N-insertions in productive TCRs were reported among donors in an Asian-associated ancestry cluster than the roughly 670-donor mean. In an earlier analysis of roughly 560 of the donors, most TCR beta V segments were observed in productive rearrangements about 90% or about 30% of the time, broadly matching IMGT annotations. In a later analysis, some 17,000 TCR beta sequences were associated with specific HLA alleles at a false discovery rate of 0.05. Some 15 rarely observed V segments, including chromosome 9 orphons, were excluded from the earlier analysis of about 610 of the donors because counts were too low. Across donors, most TCR sequences were observed very rarely, whereas some public TCRs were present in many individuals. Linkage disequilibrium might explain the correlated functional status among segregating V segments, but an unknown experimental factor could not be ruled out. Assigning TCR associations to individual alleles was difficult when HLA alleles, especially DR and DQ, strongly co-occurred. A further reported finding was that TCR beta sequences accurately predicted the HLA-A and HLA-B alleles for most subjects in the first cohort. A later analysis found that most CMV-associated TCR beta chains appeared HLA-restricted, with HLA associations seemingly driven largely by CMV exposure. In a later analysis, HLA-associated TCR beta chains showed more clonal expansion and lower generation probabilities than non-associated chains that were equally common. In a later genetic analysis, a missense DCLRE1C variant was associated with V-gene and J-gene trimming of TCR beta chains, and the association was replicated in an independent cohort. Because HLA typing was unavailable for some donors at each locus, only the typed subset was used in association tests. In both the original and validation cohorts, the classifier was reported to diagnose cytomegalovirus status with high specificity and sensitivity. A total of fewer than 200 TCR beta chains were listed by the study as associated with cytomegalovirus.

The specimen sequenced was PBMCs. This receptor was identified in a male donor in good health and CMV-seronegative.

The CDR3 amino acid sequence is: CASSLSPTRTDTQYF. The nucleotides are TGTGCCAGCAGCTTATCCCCCACTCGCACAGATACGCAGTATTTT. The chain is encoded by TRBV5-4 joined to TRBJ2-3, with no confident D gene call. The CDR1 and CDR2 encoded by the germline V gene (reference sequence) are SGHNT and YYREEE. V and J lose 2 bases and 1 base, and a span of 11 bases separates them. There are 15 amino acids in the CDR3, from cysteine to phenylalanine inclusive. Only the CDR3 DNA is retained, 45 bases long and in frame from the first base. Extended through the reference TRBV5-4 and TRBJ2-3 proteins, this CDR3 yields the full variable domain: ETGVTQSPTHLIKTRGQQVTLRCSSQSGHNTVSWYQQALGQGPQFIFQYYREEENGRGNFPPRFSGLQFPNYSSELNVNALELDDSALYLCASSLSPTRTDTQYFGPGTRLTVL.